The 5 T cell receptor beta chains below were found in one sample sequenced in a study of response to subunit inactivated influenza vaccine (dated by TCRdb to 2016 to 2018). The library came from RT-PCR. The instrument given in TCRdb is Illumina HiSeq 2500. The raw public reads went through TCRdb reprocessing: fastp at Q25, MiXCR clone calling, in-frame beta chains kept. Every distinct CDR3 protein forms one entry, paired with its most common genes and DNA. This sample lists about 780,000 distinct CDR3 sequences; about 18% were detected once. 11% of the sample lies in the top ten. The material was PBMCs from blood, obtained roughly 5 days after vaccination. Receptors were obtained from a man aged 45-65 years who received an inactivated influenza vaccine. Donor details come from another sample of the same person, matched by shared clones.

This clonotype has a handful of counts. The chain carries TRBV6-1 and TRBJ2-2, with D perhaps TRBD1 (7 bases). The CDR3 consists of 17 residues. Germline V lookup: CDR1 MNHNS, CDR2 SASEGT. The V end was cut by 6 bases, the J end by 1 base, with 18 bases between. CDR3 bases: TGTGCCAGCAGCCGCGGGACAGACTACAAGAACACCGGGGAGCTGTTTTTT. This gives the protein CASSRGTDYKNTGELFF.

This clonotype has more than one count but fewer than ten. CDR3 in amino acids: CASSPLTGSRTDTQYF. The CDR3 region has the DNA TGTGCCAGCAGCCCACTCACAGGGTCCCGGACAGATACGCAGTATTTT. The rearrangement uses TRBV14 and TRBJ2-3, with D maybe TRBD1 (6 bases). The CDR3 spans 16 residues. CDR1 SGHDN and CDR2 FVKESK come from the germline V gene. V was cut by 4 bases and J by 3 bases, with 17 bases left in between. The variable domain in full, with the rest retrieved from reference TRBV14 and TRBJ2-3, is EAGVTQFPSHSVIEKGQTVTLRCDPISGHDNLYWYRRVMGKEIKFLLHFVKESKQDESGMPNNRFLAERTGGTYSTLKVQPAELEDSGVYFCASSPLTGSRTDTQYFGPGTRLTVL.

This clonotype was detected a few times. CDR3 sequence: CASSRDGDSYNEQFF. In DNA, the CDR3 is TGCGCCAGCAGCAGGGACGGCGACTCCTACAATGAGCAGTTCTTC. This chain links TRBV5-1 with TRBJ2-1; D is possibly TRBD1 or TRBD2 (5 bases each). Germline V gene sequence: CDR1 SGHRS, CDR2 YFSETQ. The CDR3 loop spans 15 amino acids. V lost 4 bases and J lost 0, with 11 bases in between.

The table lists this clonotype with a few counts. The CDR3 loop reads CASSRQLAGRSGANVLTF. CDR3 coding DNA: TGCGCCAGCAGCCGGCAACTAGCGGGACGTTCTGGGGCCAACGTCCTGACTTTC. This sequence joins TRBV4-3 and TRBJ2-6, with 10 positions matching TRBD2. The trim removed 4 bases at V and 1 base at J, leaving 7 bases unmatched. Per germline, CDR1 LGHNA and CDR2 YSLEER. This CDR3 region has 18 residues.

The chain has TRBV10-3 and TRBJ2-2, with D perhaps being TRBD1 or TRBD2 (6 bases each). V was cut by 5 bases and J by 2 bases, with 15 bases left in between. Germline V CDR1 and CDR2: ENHRY, SYGVKD. The CDR3 loop spans 16 amino acids. The CDR3 coding sequence is TGTGCCATCAGTCTTCGGGGGCCAAAAAACACCGGGGAGCTGTTTTTT. Protein product: CAISLRGPKNTGELFF.